This TCR beta chain was sequenced for a study of blood T cells in healthy people across ages. The wider study: Per every two T cells, about one barcoded beta molecule was captured by template switching.

The study's findings and limits: Age advanced and TCR beta diversity per million T cells fell, roughly linearly.

Germline V gene sequence: CDR1 SEHNR, CDR2 FQNEAQ (reference sequence). The CDR3 is made up of 13 amino acids. Deletions cut 5 bases from V and 7 bases from J, with 14 bases between. Turning to this clonotype: Its antigen remains unknown.

A second roughly 7 to 11 cycle PCR used barcoded and J-beta primers. A template-switch adaptor with 12 random nucleotides tagged each cDNA molecule. TCRdb passed the 5' RACE reads through MiXCR, listing each CDR3 protein once. Of some 900,000 distinct CDR3 sequences detected, 48% appear once; the ten largest clones hold roughly 13%. Healthy individuals of Caucasian origin from Russia, aged about 6 to 100, served as donors. This TCR came from a man aged 30 to 39 in good health. The sequencing input was blood. The chain combines TRBV7-9 with TRBJ2-5; TRBD2 might be the D (6 bases). CDR3 DNA: TGTGCCAGCAGCCGGACGGGGGAAGGGACCCAGTACTTC. This codes for CASSRTGEGTQYF.